The TCR beta chain described here comes from a study of shared clonotypes between healthy human individuals. Assay used: immunoSEQ multiplex PCR; TCRdb lists only in-frame clones, some missing. This sample has about 1,500,000 clones, with 95% to 97% found just once. Germline V gives CDR1 SQVTM, CDR2 ANQGSEA. CDR3 size: 14 residues. Concerning this clone: The germline gene is not matched at one end of the junction; a read error may be the cause.

The sample was naive CD4+ T cells sorted from blood. The sample's subset: CD45RA+ positively selected. The V and J genes are TRBV29-1 and TRBJ2-3; 8 bases agree with TRBD2. This TCR was sampled from a young man in good health. The CDR3 region is CSVRSHGAGVLLHF. The CDR3 nucleotides are TGCAGCGTTCGAAGTCACGGAGCGGGAGTGCTGCTACATTTT.